The clone carrying this T cell receptor beta chain was seen only a few times. Its antigen is currently unknown. This CDR3 region has 13 residues. The germline V and J ends were trimmed by 6 bases and 6 bases, with 11 bases remaining between them. TCRdb itself ran the 5' RACE reads through MiXCR, one entry per CDR3 protein. The sample holds more than 300,000 distinct CDR3 sequences, 20% seen once. The data were taken from a study of T-cell memory formation after mild COVID-19. Study conclusions and caveats: A second wave expanding day 15 to 37 was CD4+-biased; contracting clones were balanced.

This TCR was sampled from a man between 18 and 29 years old who had mild COVID-19 (a few samples of this study predate the infection). Cell type and time point are not known. The chain joins TRBV12-3 or TRBV12-4 to TRBJ2-2, with D perhaps matching TRBD2 (6 bases). Material: PBMCs or a T cell subset sorted from them (not recorded which). CDR3 amino acids: CASSPAGPGELFF. The CDR3 nucleotides read TGTGCCAGCAGCCCCGCGGGGCCCGGGGAGCTGTTTTTT.